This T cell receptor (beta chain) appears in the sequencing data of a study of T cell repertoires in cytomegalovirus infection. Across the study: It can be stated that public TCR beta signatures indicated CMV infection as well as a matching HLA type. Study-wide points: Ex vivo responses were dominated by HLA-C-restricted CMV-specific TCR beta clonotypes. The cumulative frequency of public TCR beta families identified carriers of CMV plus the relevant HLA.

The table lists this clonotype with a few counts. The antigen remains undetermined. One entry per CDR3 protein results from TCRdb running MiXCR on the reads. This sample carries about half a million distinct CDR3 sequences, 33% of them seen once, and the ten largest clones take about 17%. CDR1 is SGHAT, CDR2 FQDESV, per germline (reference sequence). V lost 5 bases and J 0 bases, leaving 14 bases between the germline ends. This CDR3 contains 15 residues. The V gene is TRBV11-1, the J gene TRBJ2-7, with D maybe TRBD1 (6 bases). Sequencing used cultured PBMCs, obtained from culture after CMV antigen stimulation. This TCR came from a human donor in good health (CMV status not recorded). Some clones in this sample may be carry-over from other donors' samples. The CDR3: CASSLDRPPSYEQYF. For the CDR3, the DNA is TGTGCCAGCAGCCTTGACAGGCCGCCCTCCTACGAGCAGTACTTC.